This T cell receptor (beta chain) was captured by sequencing in a study of OX40 agonist ivuxolimab in advanced cancers. Some clones are missing from TCRdb's copy, which holds only in-frame ones; the method was immunoSEQ multiplex PCR. The top ten hold around 0.76% of the sample, which has approximately 65,000 clones, roughly 89% seen once. The length of the CDR3 is 15 residues. Trimming took 2 bases from V and 1 from J, leaving 13 bases between them. The germline V gene encodes CDR1 SGDLS and CDR2 YYNGEE. V usage is TRBV9 and J usage is TRBJ2-7; TRBD1 is a possible D gene (5 bases). This TCR was recovered from an adult with an advanced solid tumor such as melanoma, head and neck, liver or kidney cancer. Sample: CD4+ or CD8+ T cells sorted from blood, taken in a trial of the OX40 agonist ivuxolimab. In DNA, the CDR3 is TGTGCCAGCAGCGTCGGCCTGACAGAGTCCTACGAGCAGTACTTC. It codes for CASSVGLTESYEQYF.